The 3 T cell receptor beta chains below all came from one sample that was sequenced in a study of T cell repertoires in cytomegalovirus infection. The antigens these receptors bind are not known. TCRdb re-called the reads through MiXCR, storing one row per CDR3 protein. Of some 900,000 distinct CDR3 sequences listed, over 25% are singletons. The sequences come from cultured CD8+ T cells from PBMCs, collected from culture after CMV antigen stimulation. These receptors all stem from a human donor in good health (CMV status not recorded). Some clones in this sample may be carry-over from other donors' samples.

The rearrangement uses TRBV11-2 and TRBJ1-3, with D possibly matching TRBD1 (6 bases). The CDR3 spans 15 residues. Trimming took 6 bases from V and 0 from J, leaving 12 bases between them. Germline-derived CDR1 and CDR2 are SGHAT and FQNNGV. The CDR3: CASRTGRDSGNTIYF. The CDR3 coding sequence is TGTGCCAGCAGGACAGGCCGTGACTCTGGAAACACCATATATTTT.

The table lists this clonotype with a few counts. The rearrangement joins TRBV7-3 to TRBJ1-6; maybe TRBD1 (6 bases). V dropped 6 bases and J dropped 7 bases, with 19 bases sitting between them. The CDR3 totals 16 residues. In germline, CDR1 is SGHTA, CDR2 FQGTGA. This CDR3 is CASRDPSRGLNSPLHF. DNA for the CDR3: TGTGCCAGCAGAGACCCGTCGAGGGGGTTGAATTCACCCCTCCACTTT.

This clonotype was seen at least ten times. The rearrangement joins TRBV14 to TRBJ2-1; 10 nucleotides align to TRBD1. V lost 2 bases, J lost 1 base, and 2 bases stayed unmatched. Per the germline V gene, CDR1 is SGHDN and CDR2 is FVKESK. This CDR3 contains 16 residues. The CDR3 DNA reads TGTGCCAGCAGCCAACCGGGACAGGGGTCCTACAATGAGCAGTTCTTC. This translates into CASSQPGQGSYNEQFF.